The 30 T cell receptor beta chains reported below all come from one sample, sequenced in a study of shared clonotypes between healthy human individuals. The assay was immunoSEQ multiplex PCR, and TCRdb's table has in-frame clones only and misses some. The table includes some 1.4 million clones, approximately 96% detected once. Sample: naive CD4+ T cells sorted from blood. Subset specified: CD45RA+ positively selected. The source is a man aged 30 to 39 in good health.

The chain has TRBV5-4 and TRBJ1-2; TRBD1 matches 9 bases. Looked up from germline, CDR1 is SGHNT and CDR2 is YYREEE (reference sequence). The junction had 9 bases not matched to a gene; V was cut back by 2 bases and J by 7 bases. The length of the CDR3 is 15 residues. CDR3 nucleotides: TGTGCCAGCAGCTTACGTGGACAGGGGTGGGCTGGCTACACCTTC. It codes for CASSLRGQGWAGYTF.

This chain links TRBV9 with TRBJ2-3; D might be TRBD1 (6 bases). The CDR3 spans 14 residues. Germline V gene sequence: CDR1 SGDLS, CDR2 YYNGEE. The V end lost 3 bases, the J end lost 5 bases, and 13 bases lay between the germline ends. The CDR3 loop is CASSDSTGRDTQYF. The CDR3 coding sequence is TGTGCCAGCAGCGATTCGACAGGCAGAGATACGCAGTATTTT. The whole variable domain, remainder taken from reference TRBV9 and TRBJ2-3, is DSGVTQTPKHLITATGQRVTLRCSPRSGDLSVYWYQQSLDQGLQFLIQYYNGEERAKGNILERFSAQQFPDLHSELNLSSLELGDSALYFCASSDSTGRDTQYFGPGTRLTVL.

This chain connects TRBV18 to TRBJ1-5; the match to TRBD1 covers 12 bases. This CDR3 has 16 residues. Trimming removed 3 bases from V and 3 bases from J; junction bases left unmatched: 3. Per germline, CDR1 KGHSH and CDR2 LQKENI. CDR3: CASSPGTGGLNQPQHF. The DNA of the CDR3 is TGTGCCAGCTCACCCGGGACAGGGGGCCTCAATCAGCCCCAGCATTTT.

As to this clone: The sample has other DNA sequences that encode this CDR3 too. The rearrangement joins TRBV29-1 to TRBJ2-3; D is tentatively TRBD1 or TRBD2 (7 bases each). The CDR3 loop spans 13 amino acids. CDR1 and CDR2 (germline): SQVTM, ANQGSEA. V was cut by 6 bases and J by 2 bases, with 12 bases left in between. CDR3 nucleotides: TGCAGCGTCAGGGGGAGGGCCACAGATACGCAGTATTTT. Translation: CSVRGRATDTQYF.

This chain connects TRBV7-9 to TRBJ1-3; D perhaps matches TRBD1 (6 bases). The CDR3 is 15 amino acids. The V gene's germline CDR1 is SEHNR and CDR2 FQNEAQ (reference sequence). V was trimmed by 4 bases and J by 0 bases, leaving 10 bases between them. The CDR3 DNA sequence: TGTGCCAGCAGCTCCCGGGACAACTCTGGAAACACCATATATTTT. Amino acids: CASSSRDNSGNTIYF.

This clone appeared a single time. The chain couples TRBV19 to TRBJ2-1; 9 bases are shared with TRBD2. With V trimmed by 3 bases and J by 9 bases, 6 bases remained unmatched. This CDR3 is 14 amino acids long. Germline V CDR1 and CDR2: LNHDA, SQIVND (reference sequence). In DNA form, the CDR3 reads TGTGCCAGTAGTATCTCTAGCGGGATCCCTGAGCAGTTCTTC. Its translation is CASSISSGIPEQFF.

The rearrangement joins TRBV28 to TRBJ1-2; D remains unclear. Trimming took 8 bases from V and 7 from J, leaving 17 bases between them. From germline, CDR1 is MDHEN and CDR2 SYDVKM. CDR3 size: 13 residues. The CDR3 nucleotides are TGTGCCAGCCGCACCTTTAAGCGGGCTGGCTACACCTTC. This translates into CASRTFKRAGYTF.

The chain uses TRBV6-5 and TRBJ1-2; D remains unclear. Germline CDR1 is MNHEY and CDR2 is SVGAGI. The CDR3 has 14 residues. V was shortened by 7 bases and J by 3 bases, with 15 bases between the two germline ends. The CDR3 reads CASTKSWEYYGYTF. The DNA of the CDR3 is TGTGCCAGCACCAAGTCGTGGGAATACTATGGCTACACCTTC.

V usage is TRBV5-4 and J usage is TRBJ2-2; TRBD2 aligns across 7 bases. V trimming: 5 bases; J trimming: 5 bases; junction bases outside the gene matches: 9. The CDR3 has 15 residues. The germline V gene has CDR1 SGHNT and CDR2 YYREEE (reference sequence). CDR3 protein: CASRTGTTFTGELFF. Here the CDR3 DNA reads TGTGCCAGCAGGACCGGGACTACTTTTACCGGGGAGCTGTTTTTT.

This chain links TRBV9 with TRBJ2-7; possible D gene TRBD2, 6 bases. V was cut by 0 bases and J by 3 bases, with 19 bases left in between. The length of the CDR3 is 17 residues. Germline lookup yields CDR1 SGDLS and CDR2 YYNGEE. CDR3 protein: CASSVGGGILRFYEQYF. The CDR3 DNA is TGTGCCAGCAGCGTAGGGGGCGGGATCCTGAGATTCTACGAGCAGTACTTC.

The chain employs TRBV6-5 and TRBJ2-7; 11 nucleotides match TRBD2. With V trimmed by 6 bases and J by 3 bases, 7 bases remained unmatched. Looked up from germline, CDR1 is MNHEY and CDR2 is SVGAGI. There are 15 residues in the CDR3. CDR3 in amino acids: CASRGGLAALYEQYF. Written as DNA, the CDR3 is TGTGCCAGCAGGGGGGGACTAGCGGCCCTCTACGAGCAGTACTTC.

V is TRBV30 and J is TRBJ1-2; perhaps TRBD1 as D (5 bases). V lost 1 base and J lost 4, with 16 bases in between. The CDR3 spans 15 residues. Germline V gene data show CDR1 as GTSNPN and CDR2 as SVGIG (reference sequence). The CDR3 DNA is TGTGCCTGGAGTGCGTGGGACGGAATCGGCTATGGCTACACCTTC. Amino acids: CAWSAWDGIGYGYTF.

The chain uses TRBV2 and TRBJ2-1; 10 bases line up with TRBD2. Germline CDR1 reads SNHLY; CDR2 reads FYNNEI. The CDR3 spans 18 residues. Trimming at V came to 4 bases and at J to 0 bases, leaving 9 bases not matched to a gene. The CDR3 here is CASSVPSGSPSSYNEQFF. CDR3 in DNA: TGTGCCAGCAGTGTTCCTAGCGGGAGCCCGAGCTCCTACAATGAGCAGTTCTTC.

Only a few counts were recorded for this clone. The chain has TRBV29-1 and TRBJ2-1, with D possibly matching TRBD2 (5 bases). The V end was cut by 7 bases, the J end by 7 bases, with 8 bases between. From germline, CDR1 is SQVTM and CDR2 ANQGSEA. CDR3 size: 10 residues. The CDR3 nucleotides are TGCAGCGCGTGGGAGAATGAGCAGTTCTTC. Encoded protein: CSAWENEQFF.

On this clone itself: The identical CDR3 is also encoded by other nucleotide sequences in the sample. V is TRBV18 and J is TRBJ2-7; no clear D gene. There are 14 residues in the CDR3. Germline V gives CDR1 KGHSH, CDR2 LQKENI. V lost 3 bases and J 2 bases, leaving 11 bases between the germline ends. DNA for the CDR3: TGTGCCAGCTCACCGGACCGAGGACCCTACGAGCAGTACTTC. Amino acids: CASSPDRGPYEQYF.

This chain connects TRBV7-9 to TRBJ2-1; 7 nucleotides line up with TRBD1. The CDR3 consists of 15 residues. V lost 5 bases and J lost 7; bases outside the gene matches: 11. Germline V gene data show CDR1 as SEHNR and CDR2 as FQNEAQ (reference sequence). CDR3 DNA: TGTGCCAGCAGCGATCACTTGGTACAGGGGAATGAGCAGTTCTTC. Amino acid sequence: CASSDHLVQGNEQFF.

V gene TRBV19 combines with J gene TRBJ2-3; D gene unclear. Germline CDR1 is LNHDA and CDR2 is SQIVND (reference sequence). This CDR3 has 12 residues. V lost 8 bases and J lost 2, with 8 bases in between. CDR3 coding DNA: TGTGCCAGTGGTTCAGTCACAGATACGCAGTATTTT. Translating it yields CASGSVTDTQYF.

The V gene is TRBV5-1, the J gene TRBJ1-2; D not certain. Looked up from germline, CDR1 is SGHRS and CDR2 is YFSETQ. V shed 4 bases and J shed 5 bases, with 12 bases lying between them. The CDR3 extends over 13 amino acids. The CDR3 here is CASSTPGPYGYTF. CDR3 in DNA: TGCGCCAGCAGCACCCCGGGCCCTTATGGCTACACCTTC.

The chain couples TRBV4-1 to TRBJ2-7; either TRBD1 or TRBD2 may fit D (5 bases each). With 4 bases removed from V and 7 bases from J, the gap between germline ends came to 20 bases. This CDR3 has 15 amino acids. Germline V CDR1 and CDR2: MGHRA, YSYEKL. CDR3 protein: CASSLWGPMVGEQYF. For the CDR3, the DNA is TGCGCCAGCAGCCTCTGGGGACCGATGGTCGGGGAGCAGTACTTC.

The chain couples TRBV10-2 to TRBJ1-2; 7 bases match TRBD1. This CDR3 has 13 amino acids. Unmatched junction bases numbered 0, after V lost 3 bases and J lost 2 bases. From germline, CDR1 is WSHSY and CDR2 SAAADI. The CDR3 sequence: CASSEQGNYGYTF. Here the CDR3 DNA reads TGCGCCAGCAGTGAACAGGGGAACTATGGCTACACCTTC.

The V and J genes are TRBV25-1 and TRBJ1-5, with D tentatively TRBD1 (6 bases). Germline V CDR1 and CDR2: MGHDK, SYGVNS. Trimming took off 1 base at V and 1 base at J, with 8 bases between the two ends. This CDR3 has 15 amino acids. CDR3 DNA: TGTGCCAGCAGTGAATCGGGGGGCAGCAATCAGCCCCAGCATTTT. Protein: CASSESGGSNQPQHF.

The count of this clone is one. The chain links TRBV7-3 to TRBJ2-7, with D uncertain. The CDR3 totals 15 residues. In germline, CDR1 is SGHTA, CDR2 FQGTGA. Trimming stripped 2 bases from V and 0 bases from J, with 11 bases between. The CDR3 DNA is TGTGCCAGCAGCTTAGTCGGAGCAAGCTCCTACGAGCAGTACTTC. Residues: CASSLVGASSYEQYF.

The chain links TRBV7-9 to TRBJ2-3, with 8 bases fitting TRBD1. The V and J ends lost 5 bases and 4 bases, in that order; junction bases with no gene match: 5. Germline-derived CDR1 and CDR2 are SEHNR and FQNEAQ (reference sequence). The CDR3 spans 14 residues. CDR3 DNA: TGTGCCAGCAGCCCCGGACAGGGACCAGATACGCAGTATTTT. It specifies CASSPGQGPDTQYF.

The chain couples TRBV18 to TRBJ2-7; the D gene is possibly TRBD1 (5 bases). The germline V and J ends were trimmed by 4 bases and 3 bases, with 7 bases remaining between them. The CDR3 has 12 residues. Germline CDR1 is KGHSH and CDR2 is LQKENI. CDR3: CASSQDIYEQYF. Here the CDR3 DNA reads TGTGCCAGCTCACAGGACATCTACGAGCAGTACTTC.

This sequence joins TRBV28 and TRBJ2-7; TRBD2 matches 10 bases. This CDR3 comprises 16 residues. CDR1 and CDR2 (germline): MDHEN, SYDVKM. J was trimmed by 5 bases and V by 10 bases; bases with no gene match: 17. DNA for the CDR3: TGTGCCATCCGAAGGGGACCAGCGGGAGGGCTGAACGAGCAGTACTTC. The encoded protein is CAIRRGPAGGLNEQYF.

This clone came up once. This specimen includes other DNA sequences encoding the same CDR3. This chain links TRBV5-4 with TRBJ2-7; D might be TRBD2 (5 bases). V was cut by 0 bases and J by 2 bases, with 9 bases left in between. The CDR3 runs to 14 residues. CDR1 SGHNT and CDR2 YYREEE come from the germline V gene (reference sequence). CDR3 loop: CASSLGVGAYEQYF. DNA for the CDR3: TGTGCCAGCAGCTTGGGGGTGGGAGCCTACGAGCAGTACTTC.

The sample holds a few counts of this clone. For the CDR3, the DNA is TGCGCCAGCAGCCAAGGAGAAGGGAGCTATGGCTACACCTTC. Translation: CASSQGEGSYGYTF. This chain uses TRBV4-1 with TRBJ1-2, with no clear D. The CDR3 contains 14 residues. Trimming cost V 1 base and J 4 bases, with 10 bases left between them. Germline loops: CDR1 MGHRA, CDR2 YSYEKL.

The chain has TRBV18 and TRBJ2-7; weak D call: TRBD1 (6 bases). This CDR3 is built from 13 residues. The germline gives CDR1 KGHSH, CDR2 LQKENI. Trimming removed 4 bases at V and 2 bases at J, with 9 bases between. CDR3 protein: CASSLRTAYEQYF. CDR3 bases: TGTGCCAGCTCACTTAGGACAGCCTACGAGCAGTACTTC.

The CDR3 nucleotides are TGTGCCAACGATATCCCCGCCGTTTTGCCCAACGAGAATGAGCAGTTCTTC. This encodes CANDIPAVLPNENEQFF. This chain joins TRBV19 and TRBJ2-1, with D unclear. The CDR3 is made up of 17 amino acids. Germline V gene sequence: CDR1 LNHDA, CDR2 SQIVND (reference sequence). Trimming took off 10 bases at V and 7 bases at J, with 29 bases between the two ends.

The gene calls are TRBV7-6 and TRBJ1-1, with D unresolved. Looked up from germline, CDR1 is SGHVS and CDR2 is FNYEAQ. V gave up 1 base and J gave up 6 bases, with 9 bases separating them. CDR3 length: 13 amino acids. The CDR3, as DNA: TGTGCCAGCAGCTTAGTAGCTGATTCTGAAGCTTTCTTT. It translates to CASSLVADSEAFF.